This is a list of T cell receptor beta chains from one sample in a study of blood T cell repertoires in COVID-19. Sequencing used immunoSEQ multiplex PCR; TCRdb keeps in-frame clones, though not all of them. The sample consists of 98,000 or so clones, 88% of them appearing once. The sample comprised peripheral blood. These receptors all come from a human donor in a cohort sampled during active COVID-19. CDR3s include the opening cysteine and the closing phenylalanine or tryptophan. Each record gives: D gene, V gene, J gene, clone size, CDR3 length, CDR3 protein, CDR3 DNA. A D gene is named only where the DNA matches it firmly. Size values are once, few and many counts, or a class for expanded clones, and some rows have none.

d_call: .; v_call: TRBV5-5; j_call: TRBJ1-6; clone_size: .; cdr3_length: 15; cdr3_aa: CASSLESGAHSPLHF; cdr3_nt: TGTGCCAGCAGCTTGGAAAGTGGGGCCCATTCACCCCTCCACTTT
d_call: .; v_call: TRBV18; j_call: TRBJ1-5; clone_size: once; cdr3_length: 13; cdr3_aa: CASSDTGNQPQHF; cdr3_nt: TGTGCCAGCTCAGACACGGGCAATCAGCCCCAGCATTTT
d_call: TRBD1; v_call: TRBV28; j_call: TRBJ1-5; clone_size: .; cdr3_length: 14; cdr3_aa: CASSRAGGKQPQHF; cdr3_nt: TGTGCCAGCAGCCGAGCAGGGGGTAAGCAGCCCCAGCATTTT
d_call: .; v_call: TRBV30; j_call: TRBJ2-2; clone_size: .; cdr3_length: 14; cdr3_aa: CAWSRQTYTGELFF; cdr3_nt: TGTGCCTGGTCCCGACAGACCTACACCGGGGAGCTGTTTTTT
d_call: TRBD1; v_call: TRBV27; j_call: TRBJ1-1; clone_size: .; cdr3_length: 14; cdr3_aa: CASSPGGPGTEAFF; cdr3_nt: TGTGCCAGCAGCCCAGGGGGCCCGGGGACTGAAGCTTTCTTT
d_call: .; v_call: TRBV5-1; j_call: TRBJ2-3; clone_size: .; cdr3_length: 15; cdr3_aa: CASRDYRALTDTQYF; cdr3_nt: TGCGCCAGCAGAGATTACAGGGCTCTCACAGATACGCAGTATTTT
d_call: .; v_call: TRBV3-1/TRBV3-2; j_call: TRBJ1-2; clone_size: .; cdr3_length: 13; cdr3_aa: CASSQARNYGYTF; cdr3_nt: TGTGCCAGCAGCCAAGCCAGGAACTATGGCTACACCTTC
d_call: .; v_call: TRBV6-1; j_call: TRBJ1-1; clone_size: .; cdr3_length: 16; cdr3_aa: CASSEGMMWGGAEAFF; cdr3_nt: TGTGCCAGCAGTGAAGGAATGATGTGGGGGGGCGCAGAAGCTTTCTTT
d_call: .; v_call: TRBV4-1; j_call: TRBJ2-7; clone_size: .; cdr3_length: 17; cdr3_aa: CASSQDNQDWGPYEQYF; cdr3_nt: TGCGCCAGCAGCCAAGATAATCAGGACTGGGGGCCCTACGAGCAGTACTTC
d_call: TRBD1; v_call: TRBV6-2/TRBV6-3; j_call: TRBJ2-2; clone_size: few; cdr3_length: 16; cdr3_aa: CASSYGTGSLIGELFF; cdr3_nt: TGTGCCAGCAGTTACGGGACAGGGTCTTTGATCGGGGAGCTGTTTTTT
d_call: TRBD2; v_call: TRBV9; j_call: TRBJ2-5; clone_size: .; cdr3_length: 13; cdr3_aa: CASSVGGSETQYF; cdr3_nt: TGTGCCAGCAGCGTAGGCGGGAGCGAGACCCAGTACTTC
d_call: .; v_call: TRBV25-1; j_call: TRBJ2-7; clone_size: once; cdr3_length: 13; cdr3_aa: CASSGRGTYEQYF; cdr3_nt: TGTGCCAGCAGTGGCAGGGGTACCTACGAGCAGTACTTC
d_call: .; v_call: TRBV9; j_call: TRBJ2-3; clone_size: .; cdr3_length: 17; cdr3_aa: CASTYTGDSRGTDTQYF; cdr3_nt: TGTGCCAGCACCTACACTGGAGACTCCCGAGGGACAGATACGCAGTATTTT
d_call: TRBD1; v_call: TRBV10-1; j_call: TRBJ2-2; clone_size: .; cdr3_length: 16; cdr3_aa: CASSGPGTGVAGELFF; cdr3_nt: TGCGCCAGCAGTGGTCCCGGGACAGGGGTTGCCGGGGAGCTGTTTTTT
d_call: TRBD1; v_call: TRBV29-1; j_call: TRBJ1-2; clone_size: .; cdr3_length: 12; cdr3_aa: CSAKTGFDGYTF; cdr3_nt: TGCAGCGCCAAGACAGGGTTCGACGGCTACACCTTC
d_call: .; v_call: TRBV24-1; j_call: TRBJ1-6; clone_size: .; cdr3_length: 16; cdr3_aa: CATSDSASGINSPLHF; cdr3_nt: TGTGCCACCAGTGACAGTGCGTCAGGGATTAATTCACCCCTCCACTTT
d_call: .; v_call: TRBV19; j_call: TRBJ2-7; clone_size: .; cdr3_length: 11; cdr3_aa: CASKEGYEQYF; cdr3_nt: TGTGCCAGTAAGGAGGGCTACGAGCAGTACTTC
d_call: .; v_call: TRBV7-2; j_call: TRBJ1-1; clone_size: .; cdr3_length: 16; cdr3_aa: CASSLVGRGRNTEAFF; cdr3_nt: TGTGCCAGCAGCTTAGTGGGCAGGGGCAGGAACACTGAAGCTTTCTTT
d_call: TRBD2; v_call: TRBV7-3; j_call: TRBJ2-7; clone_size: .; cdr3_length: 14; cdr3_aa: CASSLNSGRFEQYF; cdr3_nt: TGTGCCAGCAGCTTAAATAGCGGGAGGTTCGAGCAGTACTTC
d_call: TRBD1; v_call: TRBV18; j_call: TRBJ2-1; clone_size: .; cdr3_length: 19; cdr3_aa: CASSPARALTGLRYNEQFF; cdr3_nt: TGTGCCAGCTCACCCGCGCGGGCCCTGACAGGGTTGCGTTACAATGAGCAGTTCTTC
d_call: TRBD1; v_call: TRBV2; j_call: TRBJ1-2; clone_size: .; cdr3_length: 13; cdr3_aa: CASSPQGADGYTF; cdr3_nt: TGTGCCAGCAGCCCTCAGGGGGCGGATGGCTACACCTTC
d_call: .; v_call: TRBV9; j_call: TRBJ2-7; clone_size: .; cdr3_length: 13; cdr3_aa: CASSVDGAYEQYF; cdr3_nt: TGTGCCAGCAGCGTAGACGGAGCCTACGAGCAGTACTTC
d_call: TRBD2; v_call: TRBV9; j_call: TRBJ2-5; clone_size: .; cdr3_length: 16; cdr3_aa: CASSVSSSGGQETQYF; cdr3_nt: TGTGCCAGCAGCGTGTCGTCTAGCGGGGGGCAGGAGACCCAGTACTTC
d_call: .; v_call: TRBV19; j_call: TRBJ1-5; clone_size: .; cdr3_length: 15; cdr3_aa: CASSDRGGTNQPQHF; cdr3_nt: TGTGCCAGTAGCGATCGGGGGGGAACCAATCAGCCCCAGCATTTT
d_call: .; v_call: TRBV28; j_call: TRBJ2-7; clone_size: .; cdr3_length: 14; cdr3_aa: CASSFPASSYEQYF; cdr3_nt: TGTGCCAGCAGTTTCCCAGCTAGCTCCTACGAGCAGTACTTC
d_call: .; v_call: TRBV18; j_call: TRBJ2-7; clone_size: .; cdr3_length: 11; cdr3_aa: CASSSSGEQYF; cdr3_nt: TGTGCCAGCTCGTCGAGCGGCGAGCAGTACTTC
d_call: .; v_call: TRBV29-1; j_call: TRBJ1-5; clone_size: .; cdr3_length: 13; cdr3_aa: CSVVLDSNQPQHF; cdr3_nt: TGCAGCGTTGTTTTGGACTCCAATCAGCCCCAGCATTTT
d_call: TRBD2; v_call: TRBV4-2; j_call: TRBJ2-1; clone_size: .; cdr3_length: 18; cdr3_aa: CASSQDPSGSLVFHEQFF; cdr3_nt: TGTGCCAGCAGCCAAGACCCTAGCGGGAGCCTTGTTTTCCATGAGCAGTTCTTC
d_call: .; v_call: TRBV28; j_call: TRBJ1-2; clone_size: .; cdr3_length: 11; cdr3_aa: CASMAGYGYTF; cdr3_nt: TGTGCCAGCATGGCAGGATATGGCTACACCTTC